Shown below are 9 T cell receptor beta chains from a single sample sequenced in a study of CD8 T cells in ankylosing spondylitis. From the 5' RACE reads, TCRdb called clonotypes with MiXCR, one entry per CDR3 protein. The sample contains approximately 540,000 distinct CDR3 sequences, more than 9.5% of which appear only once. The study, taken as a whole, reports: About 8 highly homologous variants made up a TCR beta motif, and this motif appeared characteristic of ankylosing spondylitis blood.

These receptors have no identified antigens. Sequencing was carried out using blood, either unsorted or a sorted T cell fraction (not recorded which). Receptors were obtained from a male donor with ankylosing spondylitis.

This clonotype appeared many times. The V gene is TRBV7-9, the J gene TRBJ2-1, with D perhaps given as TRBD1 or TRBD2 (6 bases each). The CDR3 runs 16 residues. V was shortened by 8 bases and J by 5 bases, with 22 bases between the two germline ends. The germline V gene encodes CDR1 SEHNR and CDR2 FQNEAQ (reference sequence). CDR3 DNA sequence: TGTGCCAGCCTAGAACTTGGAGGGACAACAAACAATGAGCAGTTCTTC. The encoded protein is CASLELGGTTNNEQFF.

The CDR3 DNA sequence: TGTGCCAGCAGCCGAGGGACAGGGGATAACTATGGCTACACCTTC. Amino acids: CASSRGTGDNYGYTF. The chain uses TRBV4-2 and TRBJ1-2; TRBD1 agrees at 10 bases. This CDR3 has 15 amino acids. V shed 4 bases and J 1 base; nucleotides not matched to a gene: 3. Germline-derived CDR1 and CDR2 are LGHNA and YNFKEQ.

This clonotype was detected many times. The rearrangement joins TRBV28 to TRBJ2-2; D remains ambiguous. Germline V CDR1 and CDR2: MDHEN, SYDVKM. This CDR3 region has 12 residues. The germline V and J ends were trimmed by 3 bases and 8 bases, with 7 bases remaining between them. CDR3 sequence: CASSLGSGELFF. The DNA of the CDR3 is TGTGCCAGCAGTTTGGGGTCTGGGGAGCTGTTTTTT.

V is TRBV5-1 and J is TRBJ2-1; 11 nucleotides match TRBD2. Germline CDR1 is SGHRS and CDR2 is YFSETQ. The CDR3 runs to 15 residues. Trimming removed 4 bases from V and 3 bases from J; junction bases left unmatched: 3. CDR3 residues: CASSTGLAGYNEQFF. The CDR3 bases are TGCGCCAGCAGCACAGGACTAGCGGGCTACAATGAGCAGTTCTTC.

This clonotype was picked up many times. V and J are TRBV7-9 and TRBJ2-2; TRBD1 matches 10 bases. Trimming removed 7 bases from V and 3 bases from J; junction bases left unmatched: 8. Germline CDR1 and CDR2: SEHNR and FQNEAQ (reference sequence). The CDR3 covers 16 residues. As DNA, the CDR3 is TGTGCCAGCACCCCACCGGGACAGGGGTACACCGGGGAGCTGTTTTTT. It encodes CASTPPGQGYTGELFF.

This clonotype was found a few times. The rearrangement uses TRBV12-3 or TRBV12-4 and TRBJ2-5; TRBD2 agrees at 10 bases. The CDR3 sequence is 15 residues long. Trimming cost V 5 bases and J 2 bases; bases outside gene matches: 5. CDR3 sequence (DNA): TGTGCCAGCAGTCGGACTAGCGGATTACAAGAGACCCAGTACTTC. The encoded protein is CASSRTSGLQETQYF.

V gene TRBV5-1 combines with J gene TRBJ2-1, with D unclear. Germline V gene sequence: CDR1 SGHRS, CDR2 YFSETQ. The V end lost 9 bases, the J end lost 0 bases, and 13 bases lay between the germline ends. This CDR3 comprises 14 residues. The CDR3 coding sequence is TGCGCCACTCGAGGCTCGAGCTCCTACAATGAGCAGTTCTTC. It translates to CATRGSSSYNEQFF.

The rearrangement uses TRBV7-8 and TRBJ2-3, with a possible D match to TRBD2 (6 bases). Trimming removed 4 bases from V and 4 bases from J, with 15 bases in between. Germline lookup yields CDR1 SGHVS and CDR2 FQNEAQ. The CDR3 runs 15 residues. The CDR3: CASSSVKEGADTQYF. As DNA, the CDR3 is TGTGCCAGCAGCTCAGTAAAGGAGGGCGCAGATACGCAGTATTTT.

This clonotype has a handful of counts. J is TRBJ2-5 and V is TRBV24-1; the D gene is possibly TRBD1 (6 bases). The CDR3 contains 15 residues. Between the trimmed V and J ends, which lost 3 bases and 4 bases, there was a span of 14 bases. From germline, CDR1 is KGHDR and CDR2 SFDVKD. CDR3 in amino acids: CATSDPRGNGETQYF. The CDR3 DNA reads TGTGCCACCAGTGATCCCAGGGGAAATGGAGAGACCCAGTACTTC.